Included here is one TCR beta chain sequence, with context. The antigen is unknown. Libraries were UMI-labeled 5' RACE TRB cDNA. TCRdb re-called the 5' RACE reads and gives one entry per CDR3 protein, without DNA. The sample data list roughly 100,000 distinct CDR3 sequences. The sample originates from a study of CXCR3-negative and CXCR3-positive naive CD8 T cells. Whole-study results and caveats: Comparably high diversity marked both naive subsets, whereas memory CD8+ cells had much lower diversity. CXCR3-positive naive cells had more hydrophobic TRB CDR3s than CXCR3-negative naive cells.

The CDR3 has 16 residues. Germline values: CDR1 SEHNR, CDR2 FQNEAQ (reference sequence). Every CD8+ subset sample held 300,000 flow-sorted cells, done in triplicate. The chain recombines TRBV7-9 with TRBJ2-1; as DNA is missing, the TRBD1 call by TCRdb cannot be tested. The receptor's source is a human donor in good health. Some clones in this sample may be carry-over from other donors' samples. Material: naive CXCR3+ CD8+ T cells from blood. The sample's subset: CD45RO-CCR7+CD27+CD95- naive CD8+ T cells expressing CXCR3 (TNR3+). The CDR3 reads CASSLFGTHLYNEQFF.